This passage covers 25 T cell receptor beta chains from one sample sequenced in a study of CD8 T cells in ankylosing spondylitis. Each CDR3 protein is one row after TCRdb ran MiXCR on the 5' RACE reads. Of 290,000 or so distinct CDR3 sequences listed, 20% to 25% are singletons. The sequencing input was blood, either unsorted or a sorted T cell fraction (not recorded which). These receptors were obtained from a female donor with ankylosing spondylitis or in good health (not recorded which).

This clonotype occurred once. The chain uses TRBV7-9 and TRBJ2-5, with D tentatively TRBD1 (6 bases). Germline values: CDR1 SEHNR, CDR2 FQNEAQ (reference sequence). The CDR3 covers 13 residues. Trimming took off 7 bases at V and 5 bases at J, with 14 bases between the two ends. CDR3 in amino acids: CASTRGPGETQYF. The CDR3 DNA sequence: TGTGCCAGCACCAGGGGTCCGGGTGAGACCCAGTACTTC.

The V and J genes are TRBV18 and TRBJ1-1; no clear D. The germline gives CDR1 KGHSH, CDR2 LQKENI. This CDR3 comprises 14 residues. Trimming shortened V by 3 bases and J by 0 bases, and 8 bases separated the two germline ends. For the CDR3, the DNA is TGTGCCAGCTCACCCCGGGCCATGAACACTGAAGCTTTCTTT. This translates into CASSPRAMNTEAFF.

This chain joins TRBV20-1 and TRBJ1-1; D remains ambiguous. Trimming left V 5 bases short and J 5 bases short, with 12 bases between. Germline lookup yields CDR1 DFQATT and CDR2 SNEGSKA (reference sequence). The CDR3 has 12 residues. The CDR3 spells CSAGLGGTEAFF. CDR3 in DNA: TGCAGTGCTGGGCTTGGAGGGACTGAAGCTTTCTTT.

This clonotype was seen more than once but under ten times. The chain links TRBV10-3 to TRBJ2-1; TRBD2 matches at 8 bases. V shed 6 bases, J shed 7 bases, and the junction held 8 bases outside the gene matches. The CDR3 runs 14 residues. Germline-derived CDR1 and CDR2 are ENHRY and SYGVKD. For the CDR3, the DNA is TGTGCCATCAGGAGCGGGAGAACGGGAAATGAGCAGTTCTTC. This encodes CAIRSGRTGNEQFF.

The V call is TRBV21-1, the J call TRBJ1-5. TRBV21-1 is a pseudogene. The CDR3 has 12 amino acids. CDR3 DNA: TGTGCCAGCAGAGGGAGCAATCAGCCCCAGCATTTT. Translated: CASRGSNQPQHF.

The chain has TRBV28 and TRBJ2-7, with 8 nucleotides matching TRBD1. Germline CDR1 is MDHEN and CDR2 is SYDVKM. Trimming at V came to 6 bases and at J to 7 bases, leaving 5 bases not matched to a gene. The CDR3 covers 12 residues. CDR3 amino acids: CASRDRVGEQYF. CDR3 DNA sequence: TGTGCCAGCAGGGACAGGGTCGGGGAGCAGTACTTC.

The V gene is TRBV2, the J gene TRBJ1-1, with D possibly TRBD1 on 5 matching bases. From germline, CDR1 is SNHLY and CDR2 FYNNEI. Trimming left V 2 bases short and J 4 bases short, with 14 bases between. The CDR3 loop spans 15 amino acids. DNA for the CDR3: TGTGCCAGCAGTGAAAGCCGGCATGACAGCACTGAAGCTTTCTTT. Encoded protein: CASSESRHDSTEAFF.

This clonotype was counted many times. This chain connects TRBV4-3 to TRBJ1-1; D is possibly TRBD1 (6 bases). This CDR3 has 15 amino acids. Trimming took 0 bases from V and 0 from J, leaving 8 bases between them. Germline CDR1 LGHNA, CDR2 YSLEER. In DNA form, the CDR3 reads TGCGCCAGCAGCCAAGACGGGGGCATGAACACTGAAGCTTTCTTT. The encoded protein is CASSQDGGMNTEAFF.

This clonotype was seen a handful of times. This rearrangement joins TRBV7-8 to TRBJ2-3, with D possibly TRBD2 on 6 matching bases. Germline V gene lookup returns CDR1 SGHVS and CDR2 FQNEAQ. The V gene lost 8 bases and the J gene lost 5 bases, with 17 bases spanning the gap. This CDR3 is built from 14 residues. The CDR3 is CASCATSNLDTQYF. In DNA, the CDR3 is TGTGCCAGCTGTGCCACTAGCAACTTAGATACGCAGTATTTT.

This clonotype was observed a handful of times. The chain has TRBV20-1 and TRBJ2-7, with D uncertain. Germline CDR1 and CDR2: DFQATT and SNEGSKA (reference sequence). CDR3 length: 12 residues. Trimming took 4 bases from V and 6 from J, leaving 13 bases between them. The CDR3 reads CSANSRWGEQYF. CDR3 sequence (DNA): TGCAGTGCTAACTCTCGGTGGGGCGAGCAGTACTTC.

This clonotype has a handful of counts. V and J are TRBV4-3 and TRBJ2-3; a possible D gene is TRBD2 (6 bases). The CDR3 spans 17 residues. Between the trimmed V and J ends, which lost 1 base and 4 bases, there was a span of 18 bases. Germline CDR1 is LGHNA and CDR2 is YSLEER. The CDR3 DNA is TGCGCCAGCAGCCAAGTGATCCCCGGGAGTGGGTCAGATACGCAGTATTTT. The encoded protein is CASSQVIPGSGSDTQYF.

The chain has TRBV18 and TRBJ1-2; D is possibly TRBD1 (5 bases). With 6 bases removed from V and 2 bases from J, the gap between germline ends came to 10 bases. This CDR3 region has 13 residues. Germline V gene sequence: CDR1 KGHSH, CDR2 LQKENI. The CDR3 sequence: CASSRTKNYGYTF. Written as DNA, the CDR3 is TGTGCCAGCTCGCGGACAAAAAACTATGGCTACACCTTC.

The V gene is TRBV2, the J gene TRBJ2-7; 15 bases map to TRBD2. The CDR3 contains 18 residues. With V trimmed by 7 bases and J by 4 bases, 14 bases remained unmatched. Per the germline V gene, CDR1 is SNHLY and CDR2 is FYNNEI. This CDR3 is CASNRGQGLAGGGYEQYF. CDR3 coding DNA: TGTGCCAGCAACAGGGGGCAGGGACTAGCGGGAGGAGGGTACGAGCAGTACTTC.

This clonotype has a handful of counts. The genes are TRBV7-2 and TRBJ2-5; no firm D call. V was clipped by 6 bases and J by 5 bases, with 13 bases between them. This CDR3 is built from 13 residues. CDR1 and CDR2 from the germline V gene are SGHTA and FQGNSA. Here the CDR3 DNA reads TGTGCCAGCAGTACCTTGGCCAGGGAGACCCAGTACTTC. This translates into CASSTLARETQYF.

The DNA of the CDR3 is TGTGCCAGCAGGGGGTGGGGGCTTGGGAATGAGCAGTTCTTC. It specifies CASRGWGLGNEQFF. The chain carries TRBV12-3 or TRBV12-4 and TRBJ2-1, with D tentatively TRBD1 (6 bases). Trimming removed 6 bases from V and 7 bases from J, with 16 bases in between. This CDR3 region has 14 residues.

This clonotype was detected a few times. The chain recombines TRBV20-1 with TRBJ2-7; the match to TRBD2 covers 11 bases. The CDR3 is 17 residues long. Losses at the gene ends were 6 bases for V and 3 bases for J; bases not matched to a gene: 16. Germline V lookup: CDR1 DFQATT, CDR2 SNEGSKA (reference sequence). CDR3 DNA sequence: TGCAGTGCCAGACGAAGGACTAGCGGGTTCTTGGGCTACGAGCAGTACTTC. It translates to CSARRRTSGFLGYEQYF.

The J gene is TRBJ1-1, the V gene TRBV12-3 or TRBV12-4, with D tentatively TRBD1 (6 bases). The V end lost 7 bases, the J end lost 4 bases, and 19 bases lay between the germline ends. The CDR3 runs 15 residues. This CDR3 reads CASTSGWRGFTEAFF. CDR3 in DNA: TGTGCCAGCACCTCCGGTTGGAGGGGGTTCACTGAAGCTTTCTTT.

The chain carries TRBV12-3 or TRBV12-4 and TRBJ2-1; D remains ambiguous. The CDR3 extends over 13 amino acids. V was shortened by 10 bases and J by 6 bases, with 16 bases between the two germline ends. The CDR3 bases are TGTGCCACCCTCGGTAGGCGCCTCAATGAGCAGTTCTTC. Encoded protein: CATLGRRLNEQFF.

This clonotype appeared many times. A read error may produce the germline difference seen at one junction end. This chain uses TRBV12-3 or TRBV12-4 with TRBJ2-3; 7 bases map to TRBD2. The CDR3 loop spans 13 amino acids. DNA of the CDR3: TGTGCCAGCAGTCTAGCGGAGGGAGATACGCAGTATTTT. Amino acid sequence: CASSLAEGDTQYF.

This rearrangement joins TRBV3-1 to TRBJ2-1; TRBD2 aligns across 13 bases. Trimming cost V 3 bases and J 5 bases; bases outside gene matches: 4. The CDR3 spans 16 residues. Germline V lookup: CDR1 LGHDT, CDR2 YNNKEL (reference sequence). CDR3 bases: TGTGCCAGCAGCCAGGGACTAGCGGGATTAAACAATGAGCAGTTCTTC. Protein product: CASSQGLAGLNNEQFF.

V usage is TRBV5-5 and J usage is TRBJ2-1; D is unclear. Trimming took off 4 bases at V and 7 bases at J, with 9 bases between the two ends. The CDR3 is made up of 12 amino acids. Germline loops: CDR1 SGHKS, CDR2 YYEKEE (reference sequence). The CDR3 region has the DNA TGTGCCAGCAGCCCGATGTATAATGAGCAGTTCTTC. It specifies CASSPMYNEQFF. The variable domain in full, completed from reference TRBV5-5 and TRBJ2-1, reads DAGVTQSPTHLIKTRGQQVTLRCSPISGHKSVSWYQQVLGQGPQFIFQYYEKEERGRGNFPDRFSARQFPNYSSELNVNALLLGDSALYLCASSPMYNEQFFGPGTRLTVL.

The CDR3 coding sequence is TGTGCCAGCAGCTTGTGGGGCGACAGGACTCAGCCCCAGCATTTT. Protein product: CASSLWGDRTQPQHF. The chain links TRBV5-5 to TRBJ1-5; D might be TRBD1 (6 bases). This CDR3 region has 15 residues. V lost 1 base and J lost 6, with 14 bases in between. The germline V gene has CDR1 SGHKS and CDR2 YYEKEE (reference sequence).

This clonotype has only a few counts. The DNA of the CDR3 is TGTGCCAGCAACACAGGGGAAAGGGACTATGGCTACACCTTC. Translation gives CASNTGERDYGYTF. V is TRBV12-3 or TRBV12-4 and J is TRBJ1-2; 7 bases line up with TRBD1. The CDR3 loop spans 14 amino acids. V lost 7 bases and J lost 3; bases outside the gene matches: 8.

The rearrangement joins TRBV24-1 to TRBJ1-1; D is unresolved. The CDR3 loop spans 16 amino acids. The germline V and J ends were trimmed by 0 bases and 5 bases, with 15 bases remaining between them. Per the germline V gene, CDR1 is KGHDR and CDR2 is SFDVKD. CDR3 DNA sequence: TGTGCCACCAGTGATTTGTGCGGATGTACTAGTACTGAAGCTTTCTTT. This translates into CATSDLCGCTSTEAFF.

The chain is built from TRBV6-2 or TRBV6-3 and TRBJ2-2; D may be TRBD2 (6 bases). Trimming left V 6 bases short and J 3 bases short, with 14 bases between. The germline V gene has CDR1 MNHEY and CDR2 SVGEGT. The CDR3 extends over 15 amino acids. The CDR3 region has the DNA TGTGCCAGCAGCCTAGACGGGAGTGACACCGGGGAGCTGTTTTTT. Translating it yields CASSLDGSDTGELFF.